Below are 11 T cell receptor beta chains sequenced from a single sample in a study of blood T cell repertoires in COVID-19. TCRdb keeps only in-frame clones here, not all; method: immunoSEQ multiplex PCR. The table shows some 150,000 clones, with more than 75% occurring only once. Input material: peripheral blood. The origin of the receptors is a woman in her 50s with active or convalescent COVID-19.

The rearrangement uses TRBV15 and TRBJ2-5; possibly TRBD2 for D (5 bases). CDR3 length: 17 amino acids. Trimming took 0 bases from V and 2 from J, leaving 16 bases between them. Germline CDR1 LNHNV, CDR2 YYDKDF (reference sequence). CDR3 loop: CATSRELLDTSQETQYF. The CDR3 DNA sequence: TGTGCCACCAGCAGAGAATTGTTAGACACTAGTCAAGAGACCCAGTACTTC.

The V and J genes are TRBV25-1 and TRBJ1-1, with a possible D match to TRBD1 (5 bases). This CDR3 is 14 amino acids long. CDR1 MGHDK and CDR2 SYGVNS come from the germline V gene. The V gene lost 1 base and the J gene lost 3 bases, with 9 bases spanning the gap. The chain's CDR3 is CASSELGEDTEAFF. CDR3 nucleotide sequence: TGTGCCAGCAGTGAATTAGGGGAGGACACTGAAGCTTTCTTT. Complete variable domain (other parts from reference TRBV25-1 and TRBJ1-1): EADIYQTPRYLVIGTGKKITLECSQTMGHDKMYWYQQDPGMELHLIHYSYGVNSTEKGDLSSESTVSRIRTEHFPLTLESARPSHTSQYLCASSELGEDTEAFFGQGTRLTVV.

The chain links TRBV19 to TRBJ1-1, with a possible D match to TRBD1 (5 bases). V was cut by 1 base and J by 2 bases, with 8 bases left in between. The CDR3 contains 14 residues. CDR1 LNHDA and CDR2 SQIVND come from the germline V gene (reference sequence). CDR3 sequence: CASSIGGHNTEAFF. The CDR3 DNA sequence: TGTGCCAGTAGTATAGGTGGACACAACACTGAAGCTTTCTTT. The full variable domain, rest sourced from reference TRBV19 and TRBJ1-1, is DGGITQSPKYLFRKEGQNVTLSCEQNLNHDAMYWYRQDPGQGLRLIYYSQIVNDFQKGDIAEGYSVSREKKESFPLTVTSAQKNPTAFYLCASSIGGHNTEAFFGQGTRLTVV.

CDR3 DNA: TGCGCCAGCACCCCGTTCGCAGGGGCGAATTCACCCCTCCACTTT. Translated, it gives CASTPFAGANSPLHF. The chain combines TRBV10-2 with TRBJ1-6; D possibly corresponds to TRBD1 (6 bases). Germline V CDR1 and CDR2: WSHSY, SAAADI. The CDR3 runs 15 residues. Trimming shortened V by 7 bases and J by 7 bases, and 17 bases separated the two germline ends.

The chain employs TRBV21-1 and TRBJ1-1. TRBV21-1 is deemed a pseudogene. The CDR3 loop spans 15 amino acids. CDR3 sequence (DNA): TGTGCCAGCAGCAAATTAGGTGCGGTATCCACTGAAGCTTTCTTT. The encoded protein is CASSKLGAVSTEAFF.

This chain links TRBV6-2 or TRBV6-3 with TRBJ2-5, with 9 bases identical to TRBD2. The length of the CDR3 is 17 residues. Germline trimming cut 2 bases from V and 5 bases from J; bases unmatched to any gene: 12. The germline V gene encodes CDR1 MNHEY and CDR2 SVGEGT. This CDR3 reads CASSYHLRGTSRETQYF. DNA of the CDR3: TGTGCCAGCAGTTACCATCTCCGGGGGACTAGCCGCGAGACCCAGTACTTC.

The chain joins TRBV18 to TRBJ2-2; TRBD2 aligns across 8 bases. The CDR3 totals 17 residues. After removal of 0 bases from V and 7 bases from J, the junction contained 10 bases not matched to a gene. Germline V lookup: CDR1 KGHSH, CDR2 LQKENI. The CDR3 nucleotides are TGTGCCAGCTCACCACCGAGAAGCGGGGGTAGTAACGGGGAGCTGTTTTTT. Its protein product is CASSPPRSGGSNGELFF.

The chain joins TRBV7-2 to TRBJ1-3, with TRBD1 matching over 8 bases. After removal of 4 bases from V and 4 bases from J, the junction contained 6 bases not matched to a gene. Germline-derived CDR1 and CDR2 are SGHTA and FQGNSA. The CDR3 loop spans 15 amino acids. The CDR3 protein is CASSSWTGTGNTIYF. The CDR3 bases are TGTGCCAGCAGCTCATGGACAGGGACAGGAAACACCATATATTTT.

V and J are TRBV4-2 and TRBJ2-3; TRBD2 might be the D (7 bases). The CDR3 consists of 17 residues. Germline CDR1 LGHNA, CDR2 YNFKEQ. Trimming took off 7 bases at V and 0 bases at J, with 20 bases between the two ends. DNA for the CDR3: TGTGCCAGCAATTTAGGGGGGGCCACACCTAGCACAGATACGCAGTATTTT. This codes for CASNLGGATPSTDTQYF.

V gene TRBV4-3 combines with J gene TRBJ2-1; D is ambiguous. The CDR3 has 13 amino acids. V lost 1 base and J lost 12, with 13 bases in between. Germline V gene lookup returns CDR1 LGHNA and CDR2 YSLEER. The CDR3 loop reads CASSQGTVYGQFF. CDR3 nucleotide sequence: TGCGCCAGCAGCCAAGGAACGGTCTATGGGCAGTTCTTC.

The chain is built from TRBV29-1 and TRBJ1-3; D possibly corresponds to TRBD1 (5 bases). Germline loops: CDR1 SQVTM, CDR2 ANQGSEA. This CDR3 is 14 amino acids long. V was pared by 7 bases and J by 4 bases, with 17 bases between. The CDR3 region has the DNA TGCAGCGCGAAACCAGCAGGGTCAGGAAACACCATATATTTT. Translation: CSAKPAGSGNTIYF.